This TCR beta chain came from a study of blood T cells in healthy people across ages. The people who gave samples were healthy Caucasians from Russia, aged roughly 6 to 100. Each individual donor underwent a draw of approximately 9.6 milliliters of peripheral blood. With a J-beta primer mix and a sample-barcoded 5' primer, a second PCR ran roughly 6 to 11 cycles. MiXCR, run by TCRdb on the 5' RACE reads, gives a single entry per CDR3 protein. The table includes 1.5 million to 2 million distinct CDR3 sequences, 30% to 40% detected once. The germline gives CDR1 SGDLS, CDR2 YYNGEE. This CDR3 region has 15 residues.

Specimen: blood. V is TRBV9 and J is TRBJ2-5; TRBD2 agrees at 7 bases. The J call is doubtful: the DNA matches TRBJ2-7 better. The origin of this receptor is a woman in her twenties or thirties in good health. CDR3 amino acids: CASSVSTGGSYEQYF. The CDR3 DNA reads TGTGCCAGCAGCGTCAGCACTGGCGGGAGCTACGAGCAGTACTTC.